The 17 T cell receptor beta chains in this list originate from one sample, sequenced in a study of cytomegalovirus exposure and HLA in healthy donors. The PCR was carried out with 60 Vbeta primers and 13 Jbeta primers. The protocol was immunoSEQ multiplex PCR, while the TCRdb copy is restricted to in-frame clones and leaves out a portion. The repertoire holds about 170,000 clones, around 78% seen once, with less than 1% in the top ten. The sequencing sample was made of PBMCs. Receptors were obtained from a female donor in good health and CMV-seronegative.

The V call is TRBV4-2, the J call TRBJ2-7; 8 bases map to TRBD2. This CDR3 spans 16 amino acids. V lost 4 bases to trimming and J lost 0 bases; unmatched junction nucleotides: 8. Germline CDR1 and CDR2: LGHNA and YNFKEQ. CDR3 in amino acids: CASSPVGAGGSYEQYF. CDR3 coding DNA: TGTGCCAGCAGCCCAGTTGGGGCGGGGGGCTCCTACGAGCAGTACTTC.

The genes are TRBV27 and TRBJ1-2, with TRBD1 matching 9 bases. The CDR3 is made up of 14 amino acids. Germline-derived CDR1 and CDR2 are MNHEY and SMNVEV (reference sequence). The junction had 7 bases not matched to a gene; V was cut back by 6 bases and J by 5 bases. The CDR3 loop reads CASSTAGQGYGYTF. CDR3 nucleotides: TGTGCCAGCAGCACCGCGGGACAGGGTTATGGCTACACCTTC.

The CDR3 protein is CASRGSDSTGELFF. The CDR3 coding sequence is TGTGCCAGTAGAGGGAGCGACTCCACCGGGGAGCTGTTTTTT. The chain has TRBV19 and TRBJ2-2; possible D gene TRBD2, 5 bases. The V gene's germline CDR1 is LNHDA and CDR2 SQIVND (reference sequence). Trimming cost V 6 bases and J 4 bases, with 12 bases left between them. The CDR3 sequence is 14 residues long.

Comments on this clone: Other DNA sequences within the sample encode an identical CDR3. The chain joins TRBV18 to TRBJ1-2; 9 bases are a match to TRBD1. The trim removed 3 bases at V and 2 bases at J, leaving 1 base unmatched. This CDR3 contains 14 residues. Germline V gene lookup returns CDR1 KGHSH and CDR2 LQKENI. CDR3 amino acids: CASSPGQGNYGYTF. Written as DNA, the CDR3 is TGTGCCAGCTCACCGGGACAGGGCAACTATGGCTACACCTTC.

The V gene is TRBV9, the J gene TRBJ2-4; 7 nucleotides line up with TRBD1. Per germline, CDR1 SGDLS and CDR2 YYNGEE. The CDR3 sequence is 14 residues long. V lost 2 bases to trimming and J lost 7 bases; unmatched junction nucleotides: 6. The CDR3 coding sequence is TGTGCCAGCAGCGTTTATGAGGGGGCGAACATTCAGTACTTC. It specifies CASSVYEGANIQYF. The variable domain in full, completed from reference TRBV9 and TRBJ2-4, reads DSGVTQTPKHLITATGQRVTLRCSPRSGDLSVYWYQQSLDQGLQFLIQYYNGEERAKGNILERFSAQQFPDLHSELNLSSLELGDSALYFCASSVYEGANIQYFGAGTRLSVL.

The chain links TRBV5-4 to TRBJ1-1; a possible D gene is TRBD1 (6 bases). Germline values: CDR1 SGHNT, CDR2 YYREEE (reference sequence). The CDR3 sequence is 13 residues long. The V gene lost 1 base and the J gene lost 5 bases, with 9 bases spanning the gap. The CDR3 coding sequence is TGTGCCAGCAGCTTGAGGGGGGGAACTGAAGCTTTCTTT. Its protein product is CASSLRGGTEAFF.

V is TRBV7-3 and J is TRBJ2-5; D gene uncertain. CDR1 and CDR2 (germline): SGHTA, FQGTGA. The CDR3 loop spans 13 amino acids. V gave up 3 bases and J gave up 5 bases, with 10 bases separating them. CDR3 nucleotide sequence: TGTGCCAGCAGCTTTGGCCGTTCTGAGACCCAGTACTTC. This codes for CASSFGRSETQYF. Complete variable domain (other parts from reference TRBV7-3 and TRBJ2-5): GAGVSQTPSNKVTEKGKYVELRCDPISGHTALYWYRQSLGQGPEFLIYFQGTGAADDSGLPNDRFFAVRPEGSVSTLKIQRTERGDSAVYLCASSFGRSETQYFGPGTRLLVL.

This chain connects TRBV27 to TRBJ2-2; D remains unclear. The CDR3 is made up of 13 amino acids. The V end lost 5 bases, the J end lost 3 bases, and 7 bases lay between the germline ends. Per the germline V gene, CDR1 is MNHEY and CDR2 is SMNVEV (reference sequence). CDR3 in DNA: TGTGCCAGCAGTCCACGGTACACCGGGGAGCTGTTTTTT. Its protein is CASSPRYTGELFF.

The chain employs TRBV7-2 and TRBJ1-2, with D perhaps matching TRBD1 (6 bases). The CDR3 is 14 amino acids. Trimming cost V 1 base and J 6 bases, with 12 bases left between them. Germline values: CDR1 SGHTA, CDR2 FQGNSA. The CDR3 DNA is TGTGCCAGCAGCTTAGATCAGGGGCACCATGGCTACACCTTC. Its translation is CASSLDQGHHGYTF.

The gene calls are TRBV7-2 and TRBJ2-3, with 9 positions matching TRBD1. The CDR3 extends over 19 amino acids. In germline, CDR1 is SGHTA, CDR2 FQGNSA. The V and J ends lost 4 bases and 1 base, in that order; junction bases with no gene match: 15. In DNA form, the CDR3 reads TGTGCCAGCAGCTCAAGCCATAATTACAGGGGGCTCTGCACAGATACGCAGTATTTT. Amino acid sequence: CASSSSHNYRGLCTDTQYF.

This clone was counted a single time. The chain combines TRBV28 with TRBJ2-1; the D is unclear. The CDR3 loop spans 12 amino acids. Germline CDR1 reads MDHEN; CDR2 reads SYDVKM. Trimming cost V 6 bases and J 6 bases, with 9 bases left between them. The CDR3 here is CASRIVGNEQFF. CDR3 nucleotides: TGTGCCAGCAGGATAGTTGGCAATGAGCAGTTCTTC.

The chain couples TRBV23-1 to TRBJ2-1; 7 nucleotides match TRBD1. TRBV23-1 carries the ORF label, with uncertain function. The CDR3 runs 13 residues. After removal of 2 bases from V and 5 bases from J, the junction contained 0 bases not matched to a gene. The CDR3 is CASSQDRDNEQFF. CDR3 in DNA: TGCGCCAGCAGTCAAGACAGGGACAATGAGCAGTTCTTC.

The V and J genes are TRBV7-2 and TRBJ2-7, with D perhaps TRBD1 (5 bases). CDR1 and CDR2 from the germline V gene are SGHTA and FQGNSA. The CDR3 has 12 amino acids. Trimming stripped 5 bases from V and 5 bases from J, with 10 bases between. The CDR3 spells CASSLSGNEQYF. In nucleotides, the CDR3 is TGTGCCAGCAGCCTGTCAGGGAACGAGCAGTACTTC. The full variable domain, rest sourced from reference TRBV7-2 and TRBJ2-7, is GAGVSQSPSNKVTEKGKDVELRCDPISGHTALYWYRQSLGQGLEFLIYFQGNSAPDKSGLPSDRFSAERTGGSVSTLTIQRTQQEDSAVYLCASSLSGNEQYFGPGTRLTVT.

This clone has only one observation. The chain joins TRBV5-1 to TRBJ2-1; 11 bases line up with TRBD2. V shed 0 bases and J 7 bases; nucleotides not matched to a gene: 3. The germline V gene has CDR1 SGHRS and CDR2 YFSETQ. This CDR3 has 15 residues. In DNA, the CDR3 is TGCGCCAGCAGCTTGGTAGCGGGGGGGGGTAATGAGCAGTTCTTC. Encoded protein: CASSLVAGGGNEQFF.

The CDR3 sequence is CASSFVGKEQFF. The DNA for the CDR3 is TGTGCCAGCAGCTTCGTCGGGAAAGAGCAGTTCTTC. J is TRBJ2-1 and V is TRBV7-9, with D possibly TRBD2 on 5 matching bases. The CDR3 sequence is 12 residues long. Germline values: CDR1 SEHNR, CDR2 FQNEAQ (reference sequence). V shed 3 bases and J shed 10 bases, with 10 bases lying between them.

This chain connects TRBV6-5 to TRBJ2-2; 7 nucleotides align to TRBD1. There are 14 residues in the CDR3. Trimming at V came to 2 bases and at J to 5 bases, leaving 2 bases not matched to a gene. Germline V gene sequence: CDR1 MNHEY, CDR2 SVGAGI. The CDR3, as DNA: TGTGCCAGCAGTTACCGGACAGGAACCGGGGAGCTGTTTTTT. Protein product: CASSYRTGTGELFF.

The chain uses TRBV7-2 and TRBJ1-4, with a tentative D call TRBD1 (5 bases). The CDR3 is 14 amino acids. Germline V CDR1 and CDR2: SGHTA, FQGNSA. The V and J ends lost 4 bases and 7 bases respectively, with 13 bases between them. This CDR3 is CASSSGGAGEKLFF. The CDR3 nucleotides read TGTGCCAGCAGCTCCGGGGGAGCGGGTGAAAAACTGTTTTTT.